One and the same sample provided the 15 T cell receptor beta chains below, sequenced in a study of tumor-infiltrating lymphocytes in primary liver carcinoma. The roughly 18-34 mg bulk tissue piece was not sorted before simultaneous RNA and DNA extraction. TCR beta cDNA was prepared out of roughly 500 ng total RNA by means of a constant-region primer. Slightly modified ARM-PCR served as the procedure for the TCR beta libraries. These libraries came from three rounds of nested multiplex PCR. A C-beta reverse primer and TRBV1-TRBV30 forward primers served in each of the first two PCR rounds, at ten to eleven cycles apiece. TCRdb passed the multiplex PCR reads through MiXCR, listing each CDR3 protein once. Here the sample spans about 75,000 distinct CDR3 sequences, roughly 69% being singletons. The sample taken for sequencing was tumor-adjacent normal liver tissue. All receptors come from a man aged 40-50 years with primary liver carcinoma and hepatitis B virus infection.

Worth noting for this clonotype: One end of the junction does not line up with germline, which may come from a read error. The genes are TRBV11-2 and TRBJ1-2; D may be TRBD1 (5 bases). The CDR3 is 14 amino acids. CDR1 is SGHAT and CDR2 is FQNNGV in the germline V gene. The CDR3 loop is CASRLGTGVIGYTF. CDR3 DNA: TGTGCCAGCAGGTTAGGAACAGGAGTCATTGGCTACACCTTC.

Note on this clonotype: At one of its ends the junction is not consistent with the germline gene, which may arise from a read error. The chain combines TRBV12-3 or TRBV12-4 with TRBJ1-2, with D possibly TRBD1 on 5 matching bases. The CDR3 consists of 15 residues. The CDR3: CASSLGEGRAYGYTF. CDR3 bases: TGTGCCAGCAGTTTAGGGGAGGGGCGCGCCTATGGTTACACCTTC.

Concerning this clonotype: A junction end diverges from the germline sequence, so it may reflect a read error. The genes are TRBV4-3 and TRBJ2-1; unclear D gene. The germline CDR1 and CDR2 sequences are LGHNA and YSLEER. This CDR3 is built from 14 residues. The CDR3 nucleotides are TGCACCAGCAGCCAAGATGCGTCCTACAATGAGCAGTTCTTC. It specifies CTSSQDASYNEQFF.

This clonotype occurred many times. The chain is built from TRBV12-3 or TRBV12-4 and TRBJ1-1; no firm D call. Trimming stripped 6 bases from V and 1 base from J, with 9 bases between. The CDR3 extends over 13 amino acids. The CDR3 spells CASRPRTNTEAFF. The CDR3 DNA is TGTGCCAGCAGGCCGAGGACGAACACTGAAGCTTTCTTT.

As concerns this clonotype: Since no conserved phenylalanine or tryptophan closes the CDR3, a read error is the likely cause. The CDR3 nucleotides read TGCAGCGTGACTAGCGGGAGCAGAGATACACAGTATCTC. Translated, it gives CSVTSGSRDTQYL. The chain has TRBV29-1 and TRBJ2-3; 12 bases map to TRBD2. The CDR3 has 13 residues. Germline-derived CDR1 and CDR2 are SQVTM and ANQGSEA.

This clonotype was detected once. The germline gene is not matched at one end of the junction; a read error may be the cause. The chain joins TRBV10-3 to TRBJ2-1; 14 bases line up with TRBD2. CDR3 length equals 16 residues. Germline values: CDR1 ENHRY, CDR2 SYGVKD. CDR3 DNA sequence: TGTGCCATCAGTAAGTCAGGGACTAGCGGGAGTCACGAGCAGTTCTTC. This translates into CAISKSGTSGSHEQFF.

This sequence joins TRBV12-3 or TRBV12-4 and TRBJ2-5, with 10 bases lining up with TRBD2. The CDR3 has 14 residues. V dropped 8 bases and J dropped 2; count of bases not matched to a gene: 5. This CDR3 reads CASGLAGGQETQYF. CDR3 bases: TGTGCCAGCGGATTAGCGGGAGGACAAGAGACCCAGTACTTC.

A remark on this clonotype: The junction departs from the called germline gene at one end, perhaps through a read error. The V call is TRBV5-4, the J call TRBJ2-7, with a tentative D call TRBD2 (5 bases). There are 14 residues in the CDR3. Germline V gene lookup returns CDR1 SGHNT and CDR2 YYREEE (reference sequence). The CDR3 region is CASSPNSEPHEQYF. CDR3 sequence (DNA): TGTGCCAGCAGCCCGAATAGCGAGCCCCACGAACAGTACTTC.

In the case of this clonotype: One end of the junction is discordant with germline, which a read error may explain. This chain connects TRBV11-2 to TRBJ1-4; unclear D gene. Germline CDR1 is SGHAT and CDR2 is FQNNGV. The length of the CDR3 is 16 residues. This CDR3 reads CVSSPGVVPTNEKLFF. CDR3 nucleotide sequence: TGTGTCAGCAGCCCCGGCGTAGTTCCAACTAATGAAAAACTGTTTTTT. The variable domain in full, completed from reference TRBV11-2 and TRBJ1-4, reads EAGVAQSPRYKIIEKRQSVAFWCNPISGHATLYWYQQILGQGPKLLIQFQNNGVVDDSQLPKDRFSAERLKGVDSTLKIQPAKLEDSAVYLCVSSPGVVPTNEKLFFGSGTQLSVL.

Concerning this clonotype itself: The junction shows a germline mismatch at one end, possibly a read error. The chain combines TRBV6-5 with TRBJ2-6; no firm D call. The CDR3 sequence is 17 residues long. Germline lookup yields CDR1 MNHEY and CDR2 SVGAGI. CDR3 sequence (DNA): TGTACCAGCAGTTACTCTAGGAGTAGCTCTGGGGCCAACGTCCTGACTTTC. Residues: CTSSYSRSSSGANVLTF.

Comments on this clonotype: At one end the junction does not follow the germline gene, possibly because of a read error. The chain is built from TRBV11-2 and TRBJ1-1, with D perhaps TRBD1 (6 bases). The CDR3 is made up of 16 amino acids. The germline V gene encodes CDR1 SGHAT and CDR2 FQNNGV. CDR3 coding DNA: TGTGCTAGCAGCCGAGGTAGGGCAGGGGTCTTCGCTGAGGCTTTCTTT. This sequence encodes CASSRGRAGVFAEAFF.

CDR3 DNA: TGTGCCAGCAGCTTCGGAGTAGCGAGAAATGATGAGCAGTTCTTC. Its protein product is CASSFGVARNDEQFF. This chain connects TRBV11-2 to TRBJ2-1, with a tentative D call TRBD2 (5 bases). The CDR3 has 15 residues. V was shortened by 3 bases and J by 8 bases, with 17 bases between the two germline ends. Looked up from germline, CDR1 is SGHAT and CDR2 is FQNNGV.

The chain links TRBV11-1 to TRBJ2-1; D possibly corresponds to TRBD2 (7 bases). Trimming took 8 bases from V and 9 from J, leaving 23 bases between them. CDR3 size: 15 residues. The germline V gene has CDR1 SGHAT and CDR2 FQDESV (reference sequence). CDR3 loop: CASGEGTILSSEQFF. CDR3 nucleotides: TGTGCCAGCGGGGAGGGGACAATCCTCTCGAGTGAGCAGTTCTTC.

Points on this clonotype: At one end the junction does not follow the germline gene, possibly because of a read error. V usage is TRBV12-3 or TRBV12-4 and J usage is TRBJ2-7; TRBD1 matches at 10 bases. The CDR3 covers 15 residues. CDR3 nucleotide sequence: TGTGGCAGCAGTTCTACCGGGACAGGGGTTTACGAGCAGTACTTC. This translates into CGSSSTGTGVYEQYF.

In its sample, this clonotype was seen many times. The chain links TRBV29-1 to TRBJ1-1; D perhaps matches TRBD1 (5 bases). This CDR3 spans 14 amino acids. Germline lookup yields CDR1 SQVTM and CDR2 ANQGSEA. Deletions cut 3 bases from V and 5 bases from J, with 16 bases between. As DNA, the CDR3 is TGCAGCGTTGATTCGGCAGGGAGTTATACTGAAGCTTTCTTT. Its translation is CSVDSAGSYTEAFF.